This T cell receptor beta chain was captured in a study of cytomegalovirus exposure and HLA in healthy donors. Turning to the study itself: Unique TCRs numbering around 85 million, obtained from HLA-typed donors, made up an early data release.

13 Jbeta primers and 60 Vbeta primers were used for the PCR. The protocol was immunoSEQ multiplex PCR, while the TCRdb copy is restricted to in-frame clones and leaves out a portion. The data contain approximately 100,000 clones, around 83% of them seen just once; the ten biggest clones take up 1.2%. Whole-study findings and limits: Exclusion as indistinguishable affected some V segments, including TRBV6-2 and TRBV6-3. Later work associated roughly 17,000 TCR beta sequences with HLA alleles at 0.05 false discovery rate.

Concerning this clone itself: What it binds is unknown.

Germline CDR1 and CDR2: MNHEY and SMNVEV (reference sequence). The CDR3 length is 14 residues. V lost 3 bases to trimming and J lost 4 bases, with 12 bases between them. This rearrangement joins TRBV27 to TRBJ1-2, with TRBD1 as a possible D gene (6 bases). Material: PBMCs. The source is a woman younger than 30 in good health and CMV-seronegative. CDR3 in amino acids: CASSLAGASYGYTF. Here the CDR3 DNA reads TGTGCCAGCAGTTTGGCAGGGGCTAGCTATGGCTACACCTTC.